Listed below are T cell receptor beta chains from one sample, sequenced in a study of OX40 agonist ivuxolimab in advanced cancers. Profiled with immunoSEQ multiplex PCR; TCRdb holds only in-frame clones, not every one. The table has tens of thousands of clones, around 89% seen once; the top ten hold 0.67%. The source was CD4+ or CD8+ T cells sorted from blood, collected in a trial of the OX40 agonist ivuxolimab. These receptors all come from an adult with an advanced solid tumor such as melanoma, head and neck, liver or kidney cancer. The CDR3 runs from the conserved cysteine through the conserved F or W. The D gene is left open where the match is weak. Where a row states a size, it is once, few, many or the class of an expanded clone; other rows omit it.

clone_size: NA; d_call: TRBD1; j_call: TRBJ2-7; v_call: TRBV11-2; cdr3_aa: CASSLGQGFPYEQYF; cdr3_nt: TGTGCCAGCAGCTTAGGACAGGGCTTTCCCTACGAGCAGTACTTC
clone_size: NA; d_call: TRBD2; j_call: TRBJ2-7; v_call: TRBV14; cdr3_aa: CASSQGGLAVFEQYF; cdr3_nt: TGTGCCAGCAGCCAAGGTGGACTAGCGGTTTTCGAGCAGTACTTC
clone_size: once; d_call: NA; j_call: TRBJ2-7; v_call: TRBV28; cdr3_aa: CASSSPVGEQYF; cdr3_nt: TGTGCCAGCAGTTCCCCCGTAGGCGAGCAGTACTTC
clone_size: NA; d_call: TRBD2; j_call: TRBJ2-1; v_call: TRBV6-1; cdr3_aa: CASTKRDTGYNEQFF; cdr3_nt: TGTGCCAGCACGAAGCGGGATACAGGTTACAATGAGCAGTTCTTC
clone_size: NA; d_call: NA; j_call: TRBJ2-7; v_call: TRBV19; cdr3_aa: CASSPDSLIYEQYF; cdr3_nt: TGTGCCAGTAGTCCGGACAGTTTAATCTACGAGCAGTACTTC
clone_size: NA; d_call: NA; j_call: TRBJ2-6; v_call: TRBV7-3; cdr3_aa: CASSSSGLSASGANVLTF; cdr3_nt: TGTGCCAGCAGCTCATCGGGACTCTCAGCCTCTGGGGCCAACGTCCTGACTTTC
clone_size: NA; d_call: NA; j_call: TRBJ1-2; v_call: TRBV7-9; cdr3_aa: CASSLNSGFYGYTF; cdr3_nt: TGTGCCAGCAGCTTGAATTCAGGGTTCTATGGCTACACCTTC
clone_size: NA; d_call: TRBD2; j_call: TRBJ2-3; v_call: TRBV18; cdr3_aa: CASSSRTSGSGDTQYF; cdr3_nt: TGTGCCAGCTCATCAAGGACTAGCGGGAGTGGAGATACGCAGTATTTT
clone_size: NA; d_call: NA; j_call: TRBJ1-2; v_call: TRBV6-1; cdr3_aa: CASSVVDSGYGYTF; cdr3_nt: TGTGCCAGCAGTGTCGTGGACAGTGGATATGGCTACACCTTC
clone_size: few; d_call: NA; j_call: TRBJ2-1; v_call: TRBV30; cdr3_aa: CAWKPFGGVGNEQFF; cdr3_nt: TGTGCCTGGAAGCCCTTCGGCGGGGTGGGCAATGAGCAGTTCTTC
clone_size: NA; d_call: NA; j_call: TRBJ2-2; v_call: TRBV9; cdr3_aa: CASRGGPATTGELFF; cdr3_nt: TGTGCCAGCCGCGGAGGGCCAGCGACCACCGGGGAGCTGTTTTTT
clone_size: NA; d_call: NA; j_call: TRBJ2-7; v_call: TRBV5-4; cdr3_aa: CASSLAQGRYEQYF; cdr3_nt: TGTGCCAGCAGCTTAGCTCAGGGTCGCTACGAGCAGTACTTC
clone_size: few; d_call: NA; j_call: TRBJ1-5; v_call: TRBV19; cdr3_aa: CASTILGTLVPNQPQHF; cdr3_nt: TGTGCCAGTACCATACTCGGGACTCTGGTTCCTAATCAGCCCCAGCATTTT
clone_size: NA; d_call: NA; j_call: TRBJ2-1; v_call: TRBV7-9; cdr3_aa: CASSPPGSAYNEQFF; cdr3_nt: TGTGCCAGCAGCCCTCCGGGTAGCGCCTACAATGAGCAGTTCTTC
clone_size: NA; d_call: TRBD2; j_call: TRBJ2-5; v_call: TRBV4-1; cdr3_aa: CASRSRLAGGPETQYF; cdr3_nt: TGCGCCAGCAGGTCAAGGCTAGCGGGAGGGCCTGAGACCCAGTACTTC
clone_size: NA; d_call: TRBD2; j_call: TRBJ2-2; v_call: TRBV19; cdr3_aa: CASRTGTSGIRELFF; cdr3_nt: TGTGCCAGTAGGACCGGGACTAGCGGGATCAGGGAGCTGTTTTTT
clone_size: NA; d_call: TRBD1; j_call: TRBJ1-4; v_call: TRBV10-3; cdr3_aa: CAISATGGNEKLFF; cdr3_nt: TGTGCCATCAGTGCGACAGGGGGCAATGAAAAACTGTTTTTT
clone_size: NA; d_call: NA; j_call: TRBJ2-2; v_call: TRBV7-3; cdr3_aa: CASSRDYNTGELFF; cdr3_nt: TGTGCCAGCAGCCGTGACTATAACACCGGGGAGCTGTTTTTT
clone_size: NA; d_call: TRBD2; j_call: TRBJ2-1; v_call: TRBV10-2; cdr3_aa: CATQGTGAGDNEQFF; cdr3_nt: TGCGCCACCCAGGGTACTGGAGCGGGGGACAATGAGCAGTTCTTC
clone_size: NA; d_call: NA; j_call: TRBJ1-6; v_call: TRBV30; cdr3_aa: CAWKAGSSYNSPLHF; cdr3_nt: TGTGCCTGGAAGGCAGGGAGCTCCTATAATTCACCCCTCCACTTT
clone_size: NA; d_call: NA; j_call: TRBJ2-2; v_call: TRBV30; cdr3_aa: CAWSGAWQNTGELFF; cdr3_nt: TGTGCCTGGAGTGGCGCCTGGCAGAACACCGGGGAGCTGTTTTTT
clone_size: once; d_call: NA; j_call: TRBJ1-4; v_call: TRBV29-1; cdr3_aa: CSVGARGEKLFF; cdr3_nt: TGCAGCGTTGGAGCCAGGGGAGAAAAACTGTTTTTT
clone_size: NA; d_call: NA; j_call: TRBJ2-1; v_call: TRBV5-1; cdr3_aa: CASSFGSGNFGAQFF; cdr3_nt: TGCGCCAGCAGCTTCGGAAGCGGCAATTTTGGGGCGCAGTTCTTC
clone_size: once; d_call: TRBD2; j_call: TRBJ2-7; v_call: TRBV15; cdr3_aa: CATSGTSGLRYEQYF; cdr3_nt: TGTGCCACCTCCGGGACTAGCGGCCTCAGGTACGAGCAGTACTTC
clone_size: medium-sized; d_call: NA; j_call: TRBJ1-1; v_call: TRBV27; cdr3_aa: CASSSLRSGAFF; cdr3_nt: TGTGCCAGCAGTTCTCTCAGGTCAGGAGCTTTCTTT
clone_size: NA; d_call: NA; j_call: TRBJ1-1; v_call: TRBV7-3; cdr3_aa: CASSRDTNTEAFF; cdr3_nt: TGTGCCAGCAGCCGGGACACGAACACTGAAGCTTTCTTT
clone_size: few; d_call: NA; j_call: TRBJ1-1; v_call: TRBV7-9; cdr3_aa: CASSPSTGGTEAFF; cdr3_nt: TGTGCCAGCAGCCCCTCTACGGGGGGCACTGAAGCTTTCTTT
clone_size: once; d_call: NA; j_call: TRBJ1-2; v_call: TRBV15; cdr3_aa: CATSRASGLVDGYTF; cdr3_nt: TGTGCCACCAGCAGAGCCTCGGGGCTGGTGGATGGCTACACCTTC
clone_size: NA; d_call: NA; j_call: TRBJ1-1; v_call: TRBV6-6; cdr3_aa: CASSYVIGGGTEAFF; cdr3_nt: TGTGCCAGCAGTTACGTGATAGGCGGTGGGACTGAAGCTTTCTTT
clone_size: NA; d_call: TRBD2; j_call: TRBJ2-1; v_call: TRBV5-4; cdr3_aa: CASSFGREGLSEQFF; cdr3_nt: TGTGCCAGCAGCTTCGGACGGGAGGGGTTAAGTGAGCAGTTCTTC
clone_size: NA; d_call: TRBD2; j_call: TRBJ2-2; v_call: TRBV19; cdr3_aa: CASSIPGTSGNTGELFF; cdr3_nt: TGTGCCAGTAGTATCCCCGGGACTAGCGGGAACACCGGGGAGCTGTTTTTT
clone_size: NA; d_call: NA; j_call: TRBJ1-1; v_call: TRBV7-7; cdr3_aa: CASSLSENTEAFF; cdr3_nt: TGTGCTAGCAGCTTGTCCGAGAACACTGAAGCTTTCTTT
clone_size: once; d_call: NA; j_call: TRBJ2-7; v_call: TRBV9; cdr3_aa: CASSVLDSPYEQYF; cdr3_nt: TGTGCCAGCAGCGTACTGGACAGTCCCTACGAGCAGTACTTC
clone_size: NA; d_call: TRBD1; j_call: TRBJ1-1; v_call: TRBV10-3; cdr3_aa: CAIRDDRGNTEAFF; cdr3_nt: TGTGCCATCAGAGACGACAGGGGGAACACTGAAGCTTTCTTT
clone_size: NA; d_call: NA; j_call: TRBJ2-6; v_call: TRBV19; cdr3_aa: CASSPEVAGANVLTF; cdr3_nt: TGTGCCAGTAGTCCCGAGGTAGCTGGGGCCAACGTCCTGACTTTC
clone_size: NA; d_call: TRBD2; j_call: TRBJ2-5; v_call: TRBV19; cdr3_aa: CASKAGGQETQYF; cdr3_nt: TGTGCCAGTAAGGCGGGAGGGCAAGAGACCCAGTACTTC
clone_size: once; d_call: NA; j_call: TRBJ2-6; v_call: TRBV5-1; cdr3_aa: CASSLSPLGSSGANVLTF; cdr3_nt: TGCGCCAGCAGCTTGTCCCCGTTGGGTAGCTCTGGGGCCAACGTCCTGACTTTC
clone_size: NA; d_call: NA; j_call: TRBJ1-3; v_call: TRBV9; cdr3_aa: CASSGGRNGNTIYF; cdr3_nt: TGTGCCAGCAGCGGGGGAAGAAACGGAAACACCATATATTTT
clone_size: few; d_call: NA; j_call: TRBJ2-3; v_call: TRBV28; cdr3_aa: CASSSPTRANTQYF; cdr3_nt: TGTGCCAGCAGTTCCCCTACCAGGGCGAATACGCAGTATTTT
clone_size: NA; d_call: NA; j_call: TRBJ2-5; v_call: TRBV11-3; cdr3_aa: CASSLGTAGPETQYF; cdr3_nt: TGTGCCAGCAGCTTAGGAACAGCCGGGCCCGAGACCCAGTACTTC
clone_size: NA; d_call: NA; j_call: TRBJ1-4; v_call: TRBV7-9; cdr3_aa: CASSLVRSLKWLFF; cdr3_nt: TGTGCCAGCAGCTTAGTGAGGAGTCTTAAATGGCTGTTTTTT